This entry features one TCR beta chain sequence. It lacks a known antigen. No qualities accompany the bases; no much larger clone lies one base away. The CDR3 has 15 amino acids, counting the end cysteine and phenylalanine. Here the CDR3 DNA is all that survives: 45 bases in frame from base 1. According to the germline V gene, CDR1 reads SGHDT and CDR2 reads YYEEEE. Trimming accounts for 5 bases at V and 3 bases at J, while the number of junction bases matched to no gene is 10. After around ten days of culture, CD4+ T cells were isolated with the EasySep CD4+ T cell isolation kit. Each participant got two doses of an mRNA SARS-CoV-2 vaccine, either BNT162b2 or mRNA-1273. None of the healthy vaccine recipients had a prior SARS-CoV-2 infection, which was confirmed by nucleocapsid antibody tests that came back negative both before and after vaccination. On days 3 and 7, half of the culture medium was replaced with fresh IL-2-containing medium. Unless noted otherwise, every peptide stimulation condition was cultured in triplicate wells. PBMC were separated from whole blood using Ficoll-Paque Plus gradient centrifugation and were then either cryopreserved at -140C or used fresh. The QIAamp micro DNA kit was used to extract genomic DNA from the cultured CD4+ T cells.

The data stem from a study of vaccination effects on CD4 cells after COVID-19 (dated by TCRdb to 2022 to 2024). Notes on the research overall: To identify antigen-specific CD4+ T cell clonotypes by their expansion, the ViraFEST assay first stimulated PBMC with viral peptide pools and then applied TCR sequencing. In both COVID-19 convalescent patients and infection-naive vaccine recipients, the study compared SARS-CoV-2 spike-specific CD4+ TCR repertoires from before mRNA vaccination with those from after it. Altogether, 10 COVID-19 convalescent patients and a few SARS-CoV-2-naive healthy vaccine recipients made up the full study. Each well held some 1.9 million PBMC cultured in IMDM containing around 5% human AB serum, 8 to 10 IU/ml IL-2 and gentamicin, along with around 9.1 ug/ml peptides. Cultures from other donors in the study were sequenced using the Oncomine TCR Beta short-read assay on an Illumina iSeq 100. Across the study, the median time from the second dose to post-vaccine sampling was 72 days (range 14 to 241).

What the study reported, not specific to this receptor: At late post-vaccination timepoints, both infection-induced and vaccine-induced clones showed marked clonal contraction, consistent with waning T cell responses. Among healthy vaccine recipients, nearly all vaccine-induced clones were SARS-CoV-2 mono-reactive, and only 1 of 255 was cross-reactive with common cold coronaviruses. The study was limited by a small number of convalescent patients, and early post-infection timepoints were lacking.

Library prep was done by the immunoSEQ multiplex PCR assay. DNA from the CD4+ T cells that had been cultured and isolated underwent TCR beta CDR3 sequencing. The study's own analysis went as follows. The analysis removed non-productive TCR sequences, trimmed reads to the CDR3 region, and retained only CDR3s that were 7 or more amino acids long. Antigen-specific clonotypes were identified using the MANAFEST web app by comparison of expansion in peptide wells against reference cultures. For clones to be considered positive, expansion at FDR<0.05 versus reference and all other wells, an odds ratio above 5, and a frequency above 0.1% in two replicate wells were required. Clonotypes significantly expanded in SARS-CoV-2 spike wells and in at least one common cold coronavirus spike condition were defined as cross-reactive. Levenshtein distance calculated with the stringdist R package was used to assess CDR3 similarity, and unrooted trees were constructed with ape in R 3.6.1. Sourced from immuneACCESS, this table was stored by TCRdb with only in-frame sequences that have V and J called. A share of the clones is absent; for the studies checked, an unresolved V gene accounts for under half, and the remainder has no known explanation. V, J and clone size derive from that table, while D and trimming were established from the DNA sequence. The sample has some 70,000 clones on record, around 85% of them singletons. Together, the top ten hold 2% to 3% of the sample.

The sequence is built from TRBV5-6 and TRBJ1-1; 7 bases in the middle match TRBD1. The source is a human donor who received a COVID-19 vaccine. The material sequenced was CD4+ T cells from PBMCs cultured without peptide, taken after COVID-19 vaccination. The CDR3 corresponds to CASSFYRGEDTEAFF. The nucleotide sequence is given as TGTGCCAGCAGTTTTTACAGGGGAGAGGACACTGAAGCTTTCTTT.